The 2 T cell receptor beta chains listed next were all sequenced from one sample in a study of blood T cell repertoires in COVID-19. Data came from immunoSEQ multiplex PCR; TCRdb stores just in-frame clones and leaves some out. Among roughly 200,000 clones listed, 89% were seen once. The sequenced material came from peripheral blood. The receptors originated from a man aged 35 to 55 with acute or convalescent COVID-19.

V usage is TRBV19 and J usage is TRBJ2-3; D gene unclear. Germline V lookup: CDR1 LNHDA, CDR2 SQIVND (reference sequence). The CDR3 consists of 11 residues. V shed 6 bases and J shed 8 bases, with 9 bases lying between them. The CDR3 here is CASSTPFTQYF. The CDR3, as DNA: TGTGCCAGTAGCACTCCCTTTACGCAGTATTTT. The whole variable domain, filled in from reference TRBV19 and TRBJ2-3, reads DGGITQSPKYLFRKEGQNVTLSCEQNLNHDAMYWYRQDPGQGLRLIYYSQIVNDFQKGDIAEGYSVSREKKESFPLTVTSAQKNPTAFYLCASSTPFTQYFGPGTRLTVL.

The chain links TRBV27 to TRBJ2-2; 7 positions agree with TRBD1. V shed 8 bases, J shed 2 bases, and the junction held 11 bases outside the gene matches. The CDR3 is 16 amino acids. Germline V gene sequence: CDR1 MNHEY, CDR2 SMNVEV (reference sequence). The CDR3 region is CASRAGGFINTGELFF. CDR3 sequence (DNA): TGTGCCAGCCGGGCAGGGGGTTTCATAAACACCGGGGAGCTGTTTTTT.